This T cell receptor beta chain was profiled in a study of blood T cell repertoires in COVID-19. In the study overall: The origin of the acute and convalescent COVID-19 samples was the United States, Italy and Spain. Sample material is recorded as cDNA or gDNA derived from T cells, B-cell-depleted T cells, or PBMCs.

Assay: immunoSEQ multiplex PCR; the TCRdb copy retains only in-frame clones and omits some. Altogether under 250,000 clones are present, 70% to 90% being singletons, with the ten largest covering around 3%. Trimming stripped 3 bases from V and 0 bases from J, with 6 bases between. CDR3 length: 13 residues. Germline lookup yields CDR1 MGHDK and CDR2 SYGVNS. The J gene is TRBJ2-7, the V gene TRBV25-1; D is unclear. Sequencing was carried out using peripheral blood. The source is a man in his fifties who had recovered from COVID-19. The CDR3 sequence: CASSDWSSYEQYF. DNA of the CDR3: TGTGCCAGCAGTGATTGGAGCTCCTACGAGCAGTACTTC.